One sample yielded the 16 T cell receptor beta chains listed below, sequenced in a study of cytomegalovirus exposure and HLA in healthy donors. Use of 60 Vbeta and 13 Jbeta primers characterized the PCR. Clones were read by immunoSEQ multiplex PCR, and TCRdb kept only the in-frame ones, dropping some. The table shows 210,000 or so clones, with roughly 79% occurring only once. The sample consisted of PBMCs. These receptors all come from a man between 18 and 35 years old in good health and CMV-seronegative.

This clone appeared a few times. The V gene is TRBV2, the J gene TRBJ1-1, with TRBD1 as a possible D gene (5 bases). Germline V gene sequence: CDR1 SNHLY, CDR2 FYNNEI. This CDR3 spans 15 amino acids. V was shortened by 0 bases and J by 1 base, with 9 bases between the two germline ends. The CDR3 here is CASSEARTPNTEAFF. The CDR3 DNA sequence: TGTGCCAGCAGTGAAGCGAGGACACCGAACACTGAAGCTTTCTTT. The complete variable domain, with remaining parts taken from reference TRBV2 and TRBJ1-1, reads EPEVTQTPSHQVTQMGQEVILRCVPISNHLYFYWYRQILGQKVEFLVSFYNNEISEKSEIFDDQFSVERPDGSNFTLKIRSTKLEDSAMYFCASSEARTPNTEAFFGQGTRLTVV.

V usage is TRBV30 and J usage is TRBJ2-7; possibly TRBD2 for D (6 bases). Germline assignment: CDR1 GTSNPN and CDR2 SVGIG (reference sequence). Trimming took off 0 bases at V and 0 bases at J, with 24 bases between the two ends. CDR3 length: 19 amino acids. The CDR3 region has the DNA TGTGCCTGGAGTGTGTTCCTAGTCGGCGGGACGGCTTACTCCTACGAGCAGTACTTC. It translates to CAWSVFLVGGTAYSYEQYF.

The chain uses TRBV2 and TRBJ2-1; possible D gene TRBD1, 6 bases. The CDR3 spans 13 residues. Germline lookup yields CDR1 SNHLY and CDR2 FYNNEI. V lost 6 bases and J lost 4, with 10 bases in between. This CDR3 is CASREDSYNEQFF. CDR3 DNA: TGTGCCAGCAGGGAGGACAGTTACAATGAGCAGTTCTTC.

This rearrangement joins TRBV29-1 to TRBJ2-2; weak D call: TRBD2 (6 bases). Trimming stripped 3 bases from V and 6 bases from J, with 11 bases between. The V gene's germline CDR1 is SQVTM and CDR2 ANQGSEA. The CDR3 is 13 amino acids. The CDR3 reads CSVDRRDAGELFF. CDR3 DNA: TGCAGCGTTGATAGGCGGGACGCCGGGGAGCTGTTTTTT.

This clone has a handful of counts. The rearrangement joins TRBV4-3 to TRBJ2-2; the match to TRBD1 covers 7 bases. Looked up from germline, CDR1 is LGHNA and CDR2 is YSLEER. The CDR3 sequence is 16 residues long. V gave up 0 bases and J gave up 4 bases; unmatched junction bases: 5. CDR3 loop: CASSQDVPGGTGELFF. For the CDR3, the DNA is TGCGCCAGCAGCCAAGATGTGCCAGGGGGCACCGGGGAGCTGTTTTTT.

This chain connects TRBV18 to TRBJ2-7; 7 bases agree with TRBD1. Germline CDR1 and CDR2: KGHSH and LQKENI. The CDR3 contains 14 residues. Trimming cost V 6 bases and J 3 bases; bases outside gene matches: 8. The CDR3 nucleotides read TGTGCCAGCTCCGGGACAGAAGGGGTCTACGAGCAGTACTTC. Residues: CASSGTEGVYEQYF.

The chain is built from TRBV9 and TRBJ2-3, with D perhaps matching TRBD2 (5 bases). V lost 0 bases and J lost 1, with 9 bases in between. This CDR3 contains 15 residues. Per germline, CDR1 SGDLS and CDR2 YYNGEE. The CDR3 DNA sequence: TGTGCCAGCAGCGTAGATCGGGGAGGCACAGATACGCAGTATTTT. Amino acids: CASSVDRGGTDTQYF.

CDR3 nucleotides: TGTGCCAGCAGTGCCGACGGGGGGGGGAACACTGAAGCTTTCTTT. Translation: CASSADGGGNTEAFF. V is TRBV2 and J is TRBJ1-1; TRBD1 might be the D (5 bases). V lost 4 bases and J 1 base, leaving 13 bases between the germline ends. There are 15 residues in the CDR3. Germline V CDR1 and CDR2: SNHLY, FYNNEI.

The V call is TRBV30, the J call TRBJ1-6; D gene unclear. Germline-derived CDR1 and CDR2 are GTSNPN and SVGIG (reference sequence). The V and J ends lost 2 bases and 13 bases respectively, with 9 bases between them. The CDR3 length is 11 residues. The DNA for the CDR3 is TGTGCCTGGAGTAGAGCCGGGCCCCTCCACTTT. Amino acids: CAWSRAGPLHF.

The chain links TRBV19 to TRBJ1-1; D remains unclear. Trimming shortened V by 5 bases and J by 5 bases, and 12 bases separated the two germline ends. This CDR3 contains 13 residues. CDR1 and CDR2 from the germline V gene are LNHDA and SQIVND (reference sequence). The CDR3 DNA reads TGTGCCAGTAGTGGAGGACTAAGGACTGAAGCTTTCTTT. Translation gives CASSGGLRTEAFF. The full variable domain, rest sourced from reference TRBV19 and TRBJ1-1, is DGGITQSPKYLFRKEGQNVTLSCEQNLNHDAMYWYRQDPGQGLRLIYYSQIVNDFQKGDIAEGYSVSREKKESFPLTVTSAQKNPTAFYLCASSGGLRTEAFFGQGTRLTVV.

The CDR3 coding sequence is TGCGCCAGCAGGTGGACTAGCGGCTACAATGAGCAGTTCTTC. Amino acids: CASRWTSGYNEQFF. The chain employs TRBV5-1 and TRBJ2-1; TRBD2 agrees at 10 bases. The CDR3 consists of 14 residues. Germline CDR1 SGHRS, CDR2 YFSETQ. V lost 5 bases, J lost 3 bases, and 2 bases stayed unmatched.

This chain joins TRBV29-1 and TRBJ1-2; 7 nucleotides line up with TRBD1. V shed 4 bases and J 8 bases; nucleotides not matched to a gene: 7. The CDR3 has 12 amino acids. CDR1 and CDR2 from the germline V gene are SQVTM and ANQGSEA. The CDR3 nucleotides are TGCAGCGTTGGACAGGGTGTGGTCGGCTACACCTTC. Translating gives CSVGQGVVGYTF.

V is TRBV7-9 and J is TRBJ1-4, with 7 nucleotides matching TRBD1. CDR1 SEHNR and CDR2 FQNEAQ come from the germline V gene (reference sequence). There are 15 residues in the CDR3. V was pared by 1 base and J by 3 bases, with 2 bases of the junction left unmatched. In DNA, the CDR3 is TGTGCCAGCAGCTTAGAGGGGGCCGCTAATGAAAAACTGTTTTTT. Encoded protein: CASSLEGAANEKLFF.

This chain links TRBV19 with TRBJ1-5, with D tentatively TRBD1 (6 bases). CDR3 size: 12 residues. Germline V lookup: CDR1 LNHDA, CDR2 SQIVND (reference sequence). The germline V and J ends were trimmed by 7 bases and 2 bases, with 6 bases remaining between them. The CDR3 reads CASNRGNQPQHF. The DNA of the CDR3 is TGTGCCAGTAACAGGGGCAATCAGCCCCAGCATTTT.

This clone was seen a handful of times. The chain has TRBV7-9 and TRBJ1-4; tentatively, D is TRBD1 (5 bases). The germline CDR1 and CDR2 sequences are SEHNR and FQNEAQ (reference sequence). Between the trimmed V and J ends, which lost 1 base and 8 bases, there was a span of 11 bases. The CDR3 is 14 amino acids. CDR3 DNA sequence: TGTGCCAGCAGCTTAGAAGGGGTGTACGAAAAACTGTTTTTT. It is translated as CASSLEGVYEKLFF.

This chain links TRBV5-1 with TRBJ2-1, with 10 nucleotides matching TRBD1. This CDR3 region has 15 residues. Germline V gives CDR1 SGHRS, CDR2 YFSETQ. The trim removed 4 bases at V and 9 bases at J, leaving 10 bases unmatched. In DNA form, the CDR3 reads TGCGCCAGCAGCCGAGACAGGGGGCGTATAGGTGAGCAGTTCTTC. Protein product: CASSRDRGRIGEQFF.